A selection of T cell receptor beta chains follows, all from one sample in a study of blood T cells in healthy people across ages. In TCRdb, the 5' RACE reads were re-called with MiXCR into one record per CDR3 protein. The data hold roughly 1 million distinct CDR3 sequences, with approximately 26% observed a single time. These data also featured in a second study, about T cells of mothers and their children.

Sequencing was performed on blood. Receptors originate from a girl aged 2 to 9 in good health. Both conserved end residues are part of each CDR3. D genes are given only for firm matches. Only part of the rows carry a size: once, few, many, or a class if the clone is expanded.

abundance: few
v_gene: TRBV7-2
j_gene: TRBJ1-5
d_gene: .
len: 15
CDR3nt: TGTGCCAGCAGCTTGGGGGGCCGGGGAGAACAGCCCCAGCATTTT
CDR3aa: CASSLGGRGEQPQHF

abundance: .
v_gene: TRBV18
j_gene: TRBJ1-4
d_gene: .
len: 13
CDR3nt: TGTGCCAGCTCACCAGGGGGTGCGGAAAAACTGTTTTTT
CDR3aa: CASSPGGAEKLFF

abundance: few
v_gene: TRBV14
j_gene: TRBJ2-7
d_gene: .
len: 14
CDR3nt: TGTGCCAGCAGCCAAGATAAGCGTTTCTACGAGCAGTACTTC
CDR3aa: CASSQDKRFYEQYF

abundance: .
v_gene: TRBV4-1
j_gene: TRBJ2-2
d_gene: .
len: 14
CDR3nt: TGCGCCAGCAGCCAAGGAGGATTAGACGGGGAGCTGTTTTTT
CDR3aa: CASSQGGLDGELFF

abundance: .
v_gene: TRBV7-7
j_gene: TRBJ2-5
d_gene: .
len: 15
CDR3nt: TGTGTTAGCAGCCACACTCAAAGCGGCCAAGAGACCCGGTACTTC
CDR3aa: CVSSHTQSGQETRYF

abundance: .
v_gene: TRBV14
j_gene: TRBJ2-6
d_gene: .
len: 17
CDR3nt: TGTGCCAGCAGCCCCGGAACAGGGAGCTCTGGGGCCAACGTCCTGACTTTC
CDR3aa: CASSPGTGSSGANVLTF

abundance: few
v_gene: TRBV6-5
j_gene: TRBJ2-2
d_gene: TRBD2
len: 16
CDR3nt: TGTGCCAGCAGTTTTGGGGGGGGGTCGACCACCGGGGAGCTGTTTTTT
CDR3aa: CASSFGGGSTTGELFF

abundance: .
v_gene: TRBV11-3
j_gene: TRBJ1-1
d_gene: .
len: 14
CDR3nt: TGTGCCAGCAGCTCACGGTCGGGGGGGACTGAAGCTTTCTTT
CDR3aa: CASSSRSGGTEAFF

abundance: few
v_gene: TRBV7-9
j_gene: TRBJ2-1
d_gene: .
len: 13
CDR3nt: TGTGCCAGCAGCGGGCCGATAGCGTATGAGCAGTTCTTC
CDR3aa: CASSGPIAYEQFF

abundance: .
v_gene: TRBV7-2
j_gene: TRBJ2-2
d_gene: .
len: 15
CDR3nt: TGTGCCAGCAGCCCCGGGACTGGTCGAAACGGGGAGCTGTTTTTT
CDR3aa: CASSPGTGRNGELFF

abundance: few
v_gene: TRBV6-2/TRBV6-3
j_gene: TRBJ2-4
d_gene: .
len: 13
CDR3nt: TGTGCCAGCGCGGTTTGGCAGTTAAACATTCAGTACTTC
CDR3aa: CASAVWQLNIQYF

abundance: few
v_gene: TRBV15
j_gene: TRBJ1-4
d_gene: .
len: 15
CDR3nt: TGTGCCACCAGCAGATGGACAACAACTAATGAAAAACTGTTTTTT
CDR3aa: CATSRWTTTNEKLFF

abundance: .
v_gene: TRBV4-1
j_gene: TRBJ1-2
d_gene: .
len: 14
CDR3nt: TGCGCCAGCAGCGGCTATGACAGGACCTATGGCTACACCTTC
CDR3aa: CASSGYDRTYGYTF

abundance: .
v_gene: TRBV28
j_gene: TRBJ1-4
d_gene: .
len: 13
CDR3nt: TGTGCCAGCATAACCCTGGGCGGTGAAAAACTGTTTTTT
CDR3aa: CASITLGGEKLFF

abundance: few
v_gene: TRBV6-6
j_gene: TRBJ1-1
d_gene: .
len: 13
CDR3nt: TGTGCCAGCAGTAACTCCATGAACACTGAAGCTTTCTTT
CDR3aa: CASSNSMNTEAFF

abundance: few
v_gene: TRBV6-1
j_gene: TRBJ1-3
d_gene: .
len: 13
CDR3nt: TGTGCCAGCAGTGTTGAATCTGGAAACACCATATATTTT
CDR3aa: CASSVESGNTIYF

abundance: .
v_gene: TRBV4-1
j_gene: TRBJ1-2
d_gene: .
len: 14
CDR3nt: TGCGCCAGCAGCCAGCAGGGAGGCGGCTATGGCTACACCTTC
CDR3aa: CASSQQGGGYGYTF

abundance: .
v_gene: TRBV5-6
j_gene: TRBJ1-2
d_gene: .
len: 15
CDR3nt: TGTGCCAGCAGCCCCCCTGGGCAGGATACCTATGGCTACACCTTC
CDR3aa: CASSPPGQDTYGYTF

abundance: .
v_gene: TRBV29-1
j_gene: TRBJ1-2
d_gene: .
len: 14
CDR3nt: TGCAGCGTTGGCCAGGTGGCTGCTAACTATGGCTACACCTTC
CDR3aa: CSVGQVAANYGYTF

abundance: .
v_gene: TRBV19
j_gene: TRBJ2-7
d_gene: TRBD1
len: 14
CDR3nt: TGTGCCAGTAGTTCCCAGGGGGCTCAGGACGAGCAGTACTTC
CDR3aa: CASSSQGAQDEQYF

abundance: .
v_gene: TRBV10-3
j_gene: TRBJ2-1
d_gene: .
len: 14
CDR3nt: TGTGCCATCATTAGTCCGGGAGTTGACAATGAGCAGTTCTTC
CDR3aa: CAIISPGVDNEQFF

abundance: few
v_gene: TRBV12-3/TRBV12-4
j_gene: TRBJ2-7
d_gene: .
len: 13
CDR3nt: TGTGCCAGCAGTCCAGGACAGTTCCACGAGCAGTACTTC
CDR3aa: CASSPGQFHEQYF

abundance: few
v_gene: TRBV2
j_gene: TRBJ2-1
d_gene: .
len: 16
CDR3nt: TGTGCCAGCAGTGACGTGACAGGCATCTCCTACAATGAGCAGTTCTTC
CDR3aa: CASSDVTGISYNEQFF

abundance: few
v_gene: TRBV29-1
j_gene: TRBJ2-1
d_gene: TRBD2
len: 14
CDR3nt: TGCAGCGTTGCGGGGGGACTCTCCTACAATGAGCAGTTCTTC
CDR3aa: CSVAGGLSYNEQFF

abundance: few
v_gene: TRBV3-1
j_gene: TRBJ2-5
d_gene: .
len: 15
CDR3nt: TGTGCCAGCAGCCAGGGACGGTGGAGCCAAGAGACCCAGTACTTC
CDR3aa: CASSQGRWSQETQYF

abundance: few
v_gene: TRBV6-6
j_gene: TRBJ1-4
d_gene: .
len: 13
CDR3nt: TGTGCCAGCAGTACTTGGAGAGATGAAAAACTGTTTTTT
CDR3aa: CASSTWRDEKLFF

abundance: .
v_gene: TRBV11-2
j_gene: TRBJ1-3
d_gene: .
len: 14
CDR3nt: TGTGCCAGCAGCCCTCCAGGAGCTGGAAACACCATATATTTT
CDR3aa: CASSPPGAGNTIYF

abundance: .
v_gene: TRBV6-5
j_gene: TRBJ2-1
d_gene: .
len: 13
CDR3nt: TGTGCCAGCACCCGGACCGTATCAAATGAGCAGTTCTTC
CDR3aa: CASTRTVSNEQFF

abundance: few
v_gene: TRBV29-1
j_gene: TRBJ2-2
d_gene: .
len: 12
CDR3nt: TGCAACGTACCGGGAGCCACCGGGGAGCTGTTTTTT
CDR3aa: CNVPGATGELFF

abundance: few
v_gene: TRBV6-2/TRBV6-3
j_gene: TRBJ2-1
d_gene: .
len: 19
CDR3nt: TGTGCCAGCAGTTACTCCCTTCGACAGTTCTCGACCTCCTACAATGAGCAGTTCTTC
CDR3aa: CASSYSLRQFSTSYNEQFF

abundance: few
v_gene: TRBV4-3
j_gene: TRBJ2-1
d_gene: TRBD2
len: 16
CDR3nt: TGCGCCAGCAGCCAAGACGTGACTAGCGGTGAATGGGAGCAGTTCTTC
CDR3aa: CASSQDVTSGEWEQFF

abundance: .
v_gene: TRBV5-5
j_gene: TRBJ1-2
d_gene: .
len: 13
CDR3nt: TGTGCCAGCACGACGGAAACCCTCTATGGCTACACCTTC
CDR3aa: CASTTETLYGYTF